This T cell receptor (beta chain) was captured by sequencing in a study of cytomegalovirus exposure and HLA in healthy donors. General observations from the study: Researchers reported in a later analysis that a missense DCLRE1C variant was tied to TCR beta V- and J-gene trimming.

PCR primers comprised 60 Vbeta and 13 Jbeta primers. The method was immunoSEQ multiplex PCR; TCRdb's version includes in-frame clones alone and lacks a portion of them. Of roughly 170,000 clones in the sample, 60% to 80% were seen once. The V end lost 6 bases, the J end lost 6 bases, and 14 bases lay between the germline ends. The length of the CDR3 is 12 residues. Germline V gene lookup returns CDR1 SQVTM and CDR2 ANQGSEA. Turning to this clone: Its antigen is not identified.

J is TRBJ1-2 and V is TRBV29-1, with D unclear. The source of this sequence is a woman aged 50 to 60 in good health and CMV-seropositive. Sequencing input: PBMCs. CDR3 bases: TGCAGCGTGATCTCCCGGGAAGATGGCTACACCTTC. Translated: CSVISREDGYTF.